Listed below are T cell receptor beta chains from one sample, sequenced in a study of blood T cell repertoires in COVID-19. Clones were read by immunoSEQ multiplex PCR, and TCRdb kept only the in-frame ones, dropping some. The sample holds fewer than 300,000 clones, 88% seen once. Sequencing was performed on peripheral blood. The receptors stem from a man in his fifties or sixties who had recovered from COVID-19. Each CDR3 is given with its conserved first and last residue. D genes are given only for firm matches. For some rows the clone size is stated as once, few or many, or as a class when expanded; others skip it.

j_gene | v_gene | abundance | d_gene | CDR3aa | CDR3nt
TRBJ2-3 | TRBV12-3/TRBV12-4 | - | TRBD2 | CASSSAGADTQYF | TGTGCCAGCAGTTCCGCGGGGGCAGATACGCAGTATTTT
TRBJ1-2 | TRBV30 | once | - | CACMGPNYGYTF | TGTGCCTGTATGGGGCCTAACTATGGCTACACCTTC
TRBJ1-2 | TRBV9 | - | TRBD1 | CASTQGGNNYGYTF | TGTGCCAGCACTCAGGGGGGAAATAACTATGGCTACACCTTC
TRBJ2-7 | TRBV29-1 | few | TRBD1 | CSVESGGPEQYF | TGCAGCGTTGAATCAGGGGGCCCCGAGCAGTACTTC
TRBJ2-7 | TRBV15 | - | TRBD2 | CATSSSRGGRFSYEQYF | TGTGCCACCAGCAGTAGCCGGGGGGGGCGGTTCTCCTACGAGCAGTACTTC
TRBJ1-2 | TRBV10-3 | - | TRBD1 | CAIRLDRPTLGYTF | TGTGCCATCAGGCTGGACAGGCCGACGTTGGGCTACACCTTC
TRBJ1-4 | TRBV5-1 | - | - | CASSLVEVRTNEKLFF | TGCGCCAGCAGCTTGGTGGAGGTCAGAACTAATGAAAAACTGTTTTTT
TRBJ2-3 | TRBV11-2 | - | - | CASSLWASTTGPDTQYF | TGTGCCAGCAGCCTCTGGGCTAGCACAACGGGCCCAGATACGCAGTATTTT
TRBJ1-2 | TRBV7-9 | - | TRBD1 | CASATGGSFYGYTF | TGTGCCAGCGCGACAGGGGGCAGCTTCTATGGCTACACCTTC
TRBJ1-1 | TRBV15 | - | TRBD1 | CATSRTGERNTEAFF | TGTGCCACCAGCAGGACAGGGGAGCGGAACACTGAAGCTTTCTTT
TRBJ2-6 | TRBV30 | - | - | CALLGGPGANVLTF | TGTGCTCTATTAGGCGGTCCTGGGGCCAACGTCCTGACTTTC
TRBJ1-3 | TRBV3-1/TRBV3-2 | - | - | CASSPPGGLVGNTIYF | TGTGCCAGCAGCCCTCCGGGAGGGCTGGTTGGAAACACCATATATTTT
TRBJ2-1 | TRBV7-2 | few | TRBD2 | CASNPDGGGTYNEQFF | TGTGCCAGCAACCCGGACGGGGGGGGAACTTACAATGAGCAGTTCTTC
TRBJ2-1 | TRBV5-1 | - | TRBD1 | CASSPGQGYYEQFF | TGCGCCAGCAGCCCAGGACAGGGGTATTATGAGCAGTTCTTC
TRBJ2-1 | TRBV24-1 | - | TRBD2 | CAPREREYNEQFF | TGTGCCCCGCGGGAGCGGGAGTACAATGAGCAGTTCTTC
TRBJ2-3 | TRBV4-1 | - | TRBD2 | CASSSRLAPPDTQYF | TGCGCCAGCAGCTCACGACTAGCACCACCGGATACGCAGTATTTT
TRBJ2-5 | TRBV6-6 | - | TRBD2 | CASRLANQETQYF | TGTGCCAGTAGACTAGCCAACCAAGAGACCCAGTACTTC